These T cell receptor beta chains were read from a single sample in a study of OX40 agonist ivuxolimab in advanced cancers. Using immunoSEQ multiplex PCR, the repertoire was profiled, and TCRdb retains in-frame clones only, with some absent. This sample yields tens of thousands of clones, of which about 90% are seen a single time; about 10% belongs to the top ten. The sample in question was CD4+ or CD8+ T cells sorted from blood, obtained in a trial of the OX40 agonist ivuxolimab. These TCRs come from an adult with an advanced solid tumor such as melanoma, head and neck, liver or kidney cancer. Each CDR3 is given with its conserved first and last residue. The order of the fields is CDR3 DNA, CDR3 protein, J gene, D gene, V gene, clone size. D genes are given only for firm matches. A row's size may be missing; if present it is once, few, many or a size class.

cdr3_nt: TGTGCCAGCAGCTTAACCCTGGGGAGTTTAAACAATGAGCAGTTCTTC; cdr3_aa: CASSLTLGSLNNEQFF; j_call: TRBJ2-1; d_call: -; v_call: TRBV7-3; clone_size: -
cdr3_nt: TGCGCCAGCAGCCGCCTTAGACAGAGCTCCTACAATGAGCAGTTCTTC; cdr3_aa: CASSRLRQSSYNEQFF; j_call: TRBJ2-1; d_call: -; v_call: TRBV10-1; clone_size: -
cdr3_nt: TGTGCCAGCAGTTATCCGGGACTAAAGCAGTACTTC; cdr3_aa: CASSYPGLKQYF; j_call: TRBJ2-7; d_call: TRBD2; v_call: TRBV28; clone_size: -
cdr3_nt: TGTGCCAGCAGTTTTAGCCAGGCCCCTGGAAACACCATATATTTT; cdr3_aa: CASSFSQAPGNTIYF; j_call: TRBJ1-3; d_call: -; v_call: TRBV27; clone_size: -
cdr3_nt: TGCGCCAGCAGCTTGCGGGACACCTTCTACGAGCAGTACTTC; cdr3_aa: CASSLRDTFYEQYF; j_call: TRBJ2-7; d_call: -; v_call: TRBV5-1; clone_size: -
cdr3_nt: TGCGCCAGCAGCCAAGAGGAGGCTAGCGGTCAGTACGAGCAGTACTTC; cdr3_aa: CASSQEEASGQYEQYF; j_call: TRBJ2-7; d_call: TRBD2; v_call: TRBV4-1; clone_size: -
cdr3_nt: TGTGCCAGCAGGTTTGGAGGGGGCGGCACAGATACGCAGTATTTT; cdr3_aa: CASRFGGGGTDTQYF; j_call: TRBJ2-3; d_call: -; v_call: TRBV11-2; clone_size: -
cdr3_nt: TGTGCCAGCAGTGAAGGACAGTATAGCAATCAGCCCCAGCATTTT; cdr3_aa: CASSEGQYSNQPQHF; j_call: TRBJ1-5; d_call: -; v_call: TRBV2; clone_size: -
cdr3_nt: TGTGCCAGTAGTATAGATGATGAAGAGACCCAGTACTTC; cdr3_aa: CASSIDDEETQYF; j_call: TRBJ2-5; d_call: -; v_call: TRBV19; clone_size: -
cdr3_nt: TGTGCCTGTCCCTCAACTAGCGGGAGAGGCTACGAGCAGTACTTC; cdr3_aa: CACPSTSGRGYEQYF; j_call: TRBJ2-7; d_call: TRBD2; v_call: TRBV30; clone_size: -
cdr3_nt: TGTGCCAGCAGCTCCGGGGGAAGGCAGTACTTC; cdr3_aa: CASSSGGRQYF; j_call: TRBJ2-7; d_call: -; v_call: TRBV5-6; clone_size: -
cdr3_nt: TGTGCCAGCAGCTTATGGGGGGGGAATCAGCCCCAGCATTTT; cdr3_aa: CASSLWGGNQPQHF; j_call: TRBJ1-5; d_call: -; v_call: TRBV5-6; clone_size: -
cdr3_nt: TGTGCCAGCAGCCAGAAGGGTAGGGAGCAGTACTTC; cdr3_aa: CASSQKGREQYF; j_call: TRBJ2-7; d_call: -; v_call: TRBV6-1; clone_size: -
cdr3_nt: TGTGCCAGCAGTGCCGGGACGGCATCCTACGAGCAGTACTTC; cdr3_aa: CASSAGTASYEQYF; j_call: TRBJ2-7; d_call: -; v_call: TRBV27; clone_size: -
cdr3_nt: TGTGCCAGCAGCACCATGCAGGGGGCTTCCTACGAGCAGTACTTC; cdr3_aa: CASSTMQGASYEQYF; j_call: TRBJ2-7; d_call: TRBD1; v_call: TRBV7-9; clone_size: -
cdr3_nt: TGTGCCAGCAGTTACTCGAGAAGCGTCAACTCTGGGGCCAACGTCCTGACTTTC; cdr3_aa: CASSYSRSVNSGANVLTF; j_call: TRBJ2-6; d_call: -; v_call: TRBV6-7; clone_size: -
cdr3_nt: TGTGCCAGCAGTGTAACGACAGGGGTCCCTCTCGAGCAGTACTTC; cdr3_aa: CASSVTTGVPLEQYF; j_call: TRBJ2-7; d_call: TRBD1; v_call: TRBV2; clone_size: once
cdr3_nt: TGTGCCAGCAGCCGGACAGCTGACCTAACCACCGGGGAGCTGTTTTTT; cdr3_aa: CASSRTADLTTGELFF; j_call: TRBJ2-2; d_call: -; v_call: TRBV7-3; clone_size: -
cdr3_nt: TGTGCCAGCAGCCCCTGGACCCGGGGCCACACAGATACGCAGTATTTT; cdr3_aa: CASSPWTRGHTDTQYF; j_call: TRBJ2-3; d_call: -; v_call: TRBV5-6; clone_size: -
cdr3_nt: TGTGCCAGCAGCTCTTTCGCGGGAGTTGACGCCGGGGAGCTGTTTTTT; cdr3_aa: CASSSFAGVDAGELFF; j_call: TRBJ2-2; d_call: TRBD2; v_call: TRBV7-9; clone_size: -
cdr3_nt: TGTGCCAGCAGCCGAGGACTAGCGGACTCCTACGAGCAGTACTTC; cdr3_aa: CASSRGLADSYEQYF; j_call: TRBJ2-7; d_call: TRBD2; v_call: TRBV7-7; clone_size: -
cdr3_nt: TGTGCCAGCAGCTACCTGGACAGGGAAACTGAAGCTTTCTTT; cdr3_aa: CASSYLDRETEAFF; j_call: TRBJ1-1; d_call: TRBD1; v_call: TRBV7-6; clone_size: -
cdr3_nt: TGCAGCGTTGAATCCCCGCTCGGAACCGAGCAGTACTTC; cdr3_aa: CSVESPLGTEQYF; j_call: TRBJ2-7; d_call: -; v_call: TRBV29-1; clone_size: once